Each of the 7 T cell receptor beta chains below was sequenced from the same sample in a study of graft-versus-host responses after intestinal transplantation. Assay used: immunoSEQ multiplex PCR; TCRdb lists only in-frame clones, some missing. The repertoire has tens of thousands of clones, roughly nine tenths of them found once; the top ten carry roughly 18%. The graft tissue was processed, and this released both intraepithelial and lamina propria lymphocytes. Sequenced here: ileum tissue, sampled around 190 days after intestinal transplant. The receptors shown here come from a human patient who received an intestinal transplant, so some T cells may come from the graft donor.

V and J are TRBV4-1 and TRBJ2-3; the match to TRBD2 covers 11 bases. CDR3 length: 15 residues. Germline CDR1 is MGHRA and CDR2 is YSYEKL. The J segment lost 1 base and the V segment lost 5 bases, leaving 2 bases of the junction unmatched. CDR3 residues: CASSDSGRGTDTQYF. In DNA, the CDR3 is TGCGCCAGCAGCGATAGCGGGAGGGGCACAGATACGCAGTATTTT.

This chain uses TRBV7-9 with TRBJ2-5; D is ambiguous. The J call may be wrong; the DNA end is better matched by TRBJ2-7. Germline loops: CDR1 SEHNR, CDR2 FQNEAQ (reference sequence). CDR3 length: 13 residues. The CDR3 DNA reads TGTGCCAGCAGCTTAGGGGTAGTATCCGAGCAGTACTTC. Encoded protein: CASSLGVVSEQYF.

The CDR3 reads CASSSGQGHGYTF. The CDR3 DNA reads as TGTGCCAGCAGCTCCGGACAGGGGCATGGCTACACCTTC. The V and J genes are TRBV7-9 and TRBJ1-2; 9 bases agree with TRBD1. The CDR3 has 13 amino acids. V lost 4 bases and J lost 6; bases outside the gene matches: 3. Germline CDR1 SEHNR, CDR2 FQNEAQ (reference sequence).

V and J are TRBV19 and TRBJ2-7; TRBD2 matches at 10 bases. The trim removed 6 bases at V and 2 bases at J, leaving 4 bases unmatched. CDR1 is LNHDA, CDR2 SQIVND, per germline (reference sequence). The CDR3 loop spans 14 amino acids. The CDR3, as DNA: TGTGCCAGTAGCCTAGCGGGAGTCCCCTACGAGCAGTACTTC. Translating it yields CASSLAGVPYEQYF.

This clone showed up just once. The rearrangement joins TRBV2 to TRBJ1-1; D call uncertain. Per the germline V gene, CDR1 is SNHLY and CDR2 is FYNNEI. V lost 6 bases and J lost 3, with 11 bases in between. CDR3 length: 13 residues. The CDR3 spells CASSGRRDTEAFF. The CDR3, as DNA: TGTGCCAGCAGCGGTCGGCGGGACACTGAAGCTTTCTTT.

The V and J genes are TRBV10-3 and TRBJ2-3, with 12 bases fitting TRBD2. V was pared by 10 bases and J by 5 bases, with 7 bases of the junction left unmatched. Per germline, CDR1 ENHRY and CDR2 SYGVKD. CDR3 length: 14 residues. The CDR3 bases are TGTGCCACCGCTAGCGGGAGGGGGGGAGATACGCAGTATTTT. This gives the protein CATASGRGGDTQYF.

The genes are TRBV6-1 and TRBJ2-2; possibly TRBD1 for D (5 bases). This CDR3 has 14 residues. Per the germline V gene, CDR1 is MNHNS and CDR2 is SASEGT. Deletions cut 7 bases from V and 6 bases from J, with 15 bases between. The CDR3 DNA follows: TGTGCCAGCAAATTGGGTGGGGCTCCCGGGGAGCTGTTTTTT. Protein sequence: CASKLGGAPGELFF.